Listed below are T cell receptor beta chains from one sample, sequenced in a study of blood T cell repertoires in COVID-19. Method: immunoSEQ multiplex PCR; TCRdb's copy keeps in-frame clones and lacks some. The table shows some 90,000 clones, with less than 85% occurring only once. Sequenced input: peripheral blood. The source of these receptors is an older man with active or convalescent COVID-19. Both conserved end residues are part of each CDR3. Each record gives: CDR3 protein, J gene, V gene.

CDR3aa: CASSVPNRGGNTEAFF
j_gene: TRBJ1-1
v_gene: TRBV19

CDR3aa: CASSLYRSKNIQYF
j_gene: TRBJ2-4
v_gene: TRBV11-2

CDR3aa: CSVDRGNEKLFF
j_gene: TRBJ1-4
v_gene: TRBV29-1

CDR3aa: CASSAGTSTDTQYF
j_gene: TRBJ2-3
v_gene: TRBV5-1

CDR3aa: CAGAEGTEAFF
j_gene: TRBJ1-1
v_gene: TRBV6-5

CDR3aa: CASSSLTGTANYGYTF
j_gene: TRBJ1-2
v_gene: TRBV7-9

CDR3aa: CASSIQTRASGANVLTF
j_gene: TRBJ2-6
v_gene: TRBV5-1

CDR3aa: CASSLQGGELFF
j_gene: TRBJ2-2
v_gene: TRBV7-9

CDR3aa: CASSENPDYEQYF
j_gene: TRBJ2-7
v_gene: TRBV10-2

CDR3aa: CASSSRDRVSREQFF
j_gene: TRBJ2-1
v_gene: TRBV2

CDR3aa: CASRFYTGELFF
j_gene: TRBJ2-2
v_gene: TRBV2

CDR3aa: CASRQGDAWSEAFF
j_gene: TRBJ1-1
v_gene: TRBV6-5

CDR3aa: CASSSDGTAHFTDTQYF
j_gene: TRBJ2-3
v_gene: TRBV28

CDR3aa: CSVASGQGAWAFF
j_gene: TRBJ1-1
v_gene: TRBV29-1

CDR3aa: CASSPRQGRAGGRNTGELFF
j_gene: TRBJ2-2
v_gene: TRBV5-1

CDR3aa: CASSSGTSGLNEQFF
j_gene: TRBJ2-1
v_gene: TRBV6-2/TRBV6-3

CDR3aa: CSVRTSNTEAFF
j_gene: TRBJ1-1
v_gene: TRBV29-1

CDR3aa: CASSLGDRGGYTF
j_gene: TRBJ1-2
v_gene: TRBV5-1

CDR3aa: CASSPWTSTNTGELFF
j_gene: TRBJ2-2
v_gene: TRBV19

CDR3aa: CASSTGTGASGNTIYF
j_gene: TRBJ1-3
v_gene: TRBV5-1

CDR3aa: CASSGSARGSNEQFF
j_gene: TRBJ2-1
v_gene: TRBV5-5

CDR3aa: CATSRDGFYGYTF
j_gene: TRBJ1-2
v_gene: TRBV15

CDR3aa: CASSPSSGAEAFF
j_gene: TRBJ1-1
v_gene: TRBV18

CDR3aa: CASSQEVVPSAVGELFF
j_gene: TRBJ2-2
v_gene: TRBV4-1

CDR3aa: CASSTDYSNQPQHF
j_gene: TRBJ1-5
v_gene: TRBV2

CDR3aa: CATSDLLAGLMKGNTIYF
j_gene: TRBJ1-3
v_gene: TRBV24-1

CDR3aa: CAITGDRGNYEQYF
j_gene: TRBJ2-7
v_gene: TRBV10-3

CDR3aa: CASRGQGVFPHF
j_gene: TRBJ1-6
v_gene: TRBV10-2

CDR3aa: CASSPGTVAFF
j_gene: TRBJ1-1
v_gene: TRBV7-9

CDR3aa: CSASSGHEQFF
j_gene: TRBJ2-1
v_gene: TRBV20-1

CDR3aa: CASSPRLGGQRSGNTIYF
j_gene: TRBJ1-3
v_gene: TRBV7-9

CDR3aa: CASSPSRGAKGETQYF
j_gene: TRBJ2-5
v_gene: TRBV7-9

CDR3aa: CASSQGGQGVYNEQFF
j_gene: TRBJ2-1
v_gene: TRBV3-1/TRBV3-2

CDR3aa: CASSESRQNTEAFF
j_gene: TRBJ1-1
v_gene: TRBV25-1

CDR3aa: CASSPRQGVSTEAFF
j_gene: TRBJ1-1
v_gene: TRBV11-2

CDR3aa: CAISGGQTDTQYF
j_gene: TRBJ2-3
v_gene: TRBV10-3

CDR3aa: CASSESTGPRGSGYTF
j_gene: TRBJ1-2
v_gene: TRBV25-1

CDR3aa: CASSLVDRGPYEQYF
j_gene: TRBJ2-7
v_gene: TRBV5-1

CDR3aa: CSAGTPYGYTF
j_gene: TRBJ1-2
v_gene: TRBV20-1

CDR3aa: CASSAPPGQVAYTF
j_gene: TRBJ1-2
v_gene: TRBV9

CDR3aa: CASSPIGQNYEQYF
j_gene: TRBJ2-7
v_gene: TRBV5-1

CDR3aa: CASSLMWPLDTGELFF
j_gene: TRBJ2-2
v_gene: TRBV27

CDR3aa: CASGTSGGPPCEQYF
j_gene: TRBJ2-7
v_gene: TRBV10-1

CDR3aa: CASSDDRGSYSTDTQYF
j_gene: TRBJ2-3
v_gene: TRBV6-1

CDR3aa: CASSQAAGGPDTQYF
j_gene: TRBJ2-3
v_gene: TRBV4-2

CDR3aa: CSSTGGKADYGYTF
j_gene: TRBJ1-2
v_gene: TRBV29-1

CDR3aa: CASSLGAHTQYF
j_gene: TRBJ2-3
v_gene: TRBV5-1

CDR3aa: CASSYGGSRNQPQHF
j_gene: TRBJ1-5
v_gene: TRBV6-2/TRBV6-3

CDR3aa: CASSPQAGQVNPLHF
j_gene: TRBJ1-6
v_gene: TRBV5-1

CDR3aa: CSASSLTGYETQYF
j_gene: TRBJ2-5
v_gene: TRBV20-1

CDR3aa: CASSLETDNYGYTF
j_gene: TRBJ1-2
v_gene: TRBV5-4

CDR3aa: CASSELHYSFNSPLHF
j_gene: TRBJ1-6
v_gene: TRBV6-1

CDR3aa: CSVVQGGTEAFF
j_gene: TRBJ1-1
v_gene: TRBV29-1

CDR3aa: CASSLEVSRVGEQYF
j_gene: TRBJ2-7
v_gene: TRBV7-2

CDR3aa: CASSENRYEQYF
j_gene: TRBJ2-7
v_gene: TRBV6-1

CDR3aa: CASGLTGVVYGYTF
j_gene: TRBJ1-2
v_gene: TRBV5-8

CDR3aa: CASSQDRTDYSNQPQHF
j_gene: TRBJ1-5
v_gene: TRBV4-1

CDR3aa: CASSHLTRDRNGELFF
j_gene: TRBJ2-2
v_gene: TRBV4-1

CDR3aa: CASSPRLAGVYEQYF
j_gene: TRBJ2-7
v_gene: TRBV11-3